This TCR beta chain is drawn from a study of shared clonotypes between healthy human individuals. Assay used: immunoSEQ multiplex PCR; TCRdb lists only in-frame clones, some missing. Here the sample spans 490,000 or so clones, about 79% being singletons. On this clone itself: Mismatch with germline at one junction end may stem from a read error.

Germline loops: CDR1 MNHNS, CDR2 SASEGT. CDR3 length: 16 residues. The chain employs TRBV6-1 and TRBJ1-5; 7 bases are a match to TRBD1. This sequence was found in a woman between 40 and 50 years old in good health. Some clones in this sample may be carry-over from other donors' samples. Material for sequencing was PBMCs. DNA for the CDR3: TGTGCCAACAGTGAAGCCCGGGACAGAAGCAATCAGCCCCAGCATTTT. It encodes CANSEARDRSNQPQHF.